This TCR beta chain appears in the sequencing data of a study of technical replicates of blood from a handful of donors. Germline CDR1 is SNHLY and CDR2 is FYNNEI. Trimming removed 4 bases at V and 2 bases at J, with 6 bases between. This CDR3 contains 12 residues. Repertoires were generated with immunoSEQ multiplex PCR, while TCRdb's copy carries only in-frame clones and drops some. The table lists under 85,000 clones, roughly 93% of them singletons. This TCR came from a human donor in good health. The chain links TRBV2 to TRBJ2-7, with D possibly being TRBD2 (5 bases). Input material: T cells isolated from PBMCs. The CDR3 here is CASSGGAYEQYF. The CDR3 DNA follows: TGTGCCAGCAGTGGGGGAGCCTACGAGCAGTACTTC. Variable domain in full (rest from reference TRBV2 and TRBJ2-7): EPEVTQTPSHQVTQMGQEVILRCVPISNHLYFYWYRQILGQKVEFLVSFYNNEISEKSEIFDDQFSVERPDGSNFTLKIRSTKLEDSAMYFCASSGGAYEQYFGPGTRLTVT.